One T cell receptor beta chain is described in this entry. Antigen unknown. Repertoires were generated with immunoSEQ multiplex PCR, while TCRdb's copy carries only in-frame clones and drops some. The sample records some 22,000 clones, about 88% being singletons. The sample belongs to a study of T cells in localized non-small cell lung cancer. Study-level findings and limits: Turning up in adjacent lung were a median roughly 60 of the top 100 tumor clones. The greatest T cell clonality was found in uninvolved adjacent lung (higher than in tumor). Longer overall survival was seen with higher T cell density measured in blood. Only one tumor region went through sequencing, so heterogeneity may still be there.

V lost 0 bases, J lost 13 bases, and 10 bases stayed unmatched. The CDR3 loop spans 14 amino acids. Germline loops: CDR1 MNHNY, CDR2 SVGAGI (reference sequence). Sequences were derived from PBMCs, sampled before any cancer treatment. V gene TRBV6-6 combines with J gene TRBJ2-5; 8 nucleotides match TRBD1. This clonotype was sampled from a man aged 35 to 70 with stage II squamous cell lung carcinoma. The CDR3 region has the DNA TGTGCCAGCAGTTACTCGGACAGGGAATCTGGAGGGTACTTC. This codes for CASSYSDRESGGYF.